Presented here are 10 T cell receptor beta chains from one specimen sequenced in a study of PD-1 blockade in classical Hodgkin lymphoma. Relapse was seen in all patients after autologous stem cell transplantation, and brentuximab vedotin exposure was variable. The data were produced by immunoSEQ multiplex PCR, yet TCRdb's version contains in-frame clones alone and is incomplete. This table has about 19,000 clones, 70% to 85% appearing once. The source was peripheral blood mononuclear cells (PBMCs), collected at baseline. These receptor sequences come from a human donor with classical Hodgkin lymphoma.

There are a few counts of this clone. The rearrangement uses TRBV27 and TRBJ1-6; perhaps TRBD1 as D (5 bases). CDR3 length: 16 amino acids. Trimming pared 2 bases from V and 7 bases from J, leaving 15 bases between. Germline CDR1 is MNHEY and CDR2 is SMNVEV (reference sequence). CDR3 DNA sequence: TGTGCCAGCAGTTTAATGGGGACTATTAGCAATTCACCCCTCCACTTT. Amino acid sequence: CASSLMGTISNSPLHF.

V and J are TRBV6-6 and TRBJ1-1; D remains unclear. V lost 5 bases and J lost 3, with 19 bases in between. This CDR3 is built from 16 residues. Germline values: CDR1 MNHNY, CDR2 SVGAGI (reference sequence). CDR3 sequence reads: CASSPRNLLSDTEAFF. DNA of the CDR3: TGTGCCAGCAGTCCCCGTAATTTGTTGTCGGACACTGAAGCTTTCTTT.

The chain has TRBV11-2 and TRBJ1-1; D unclear. Germline V CDR1 and CDR2: SGHAT, FQNNGV. The CDR3 totals 14 residues. Trimming removed 5 bases at V and 2 bases at J, with 12 bases between. In nucleotides, the CDR3 is TGTGCCAGCAGCCCCCGCACCTTAAACACTGAAGCTTTCTTT. It encodes CASSPRTLNTEAFF.

The chain links TRBV7-6 to TRBJ2-3; no clear D. V shed 2 bases and J shed 6 bases, with 6 bases lying between them. CDR1 is SGHVS and CDR2 is FNYEAQ in the germline V gene. The CDR3 totals 12 residues. CDR3 protein: CASSLKGDTQYF. The CDR3 DNA sequence: TGTGCCAGCAGCTTAAAAGGGGATACGCAGTATTTT.

The chain has TRBV11-2 and TRBJ1-1; no reliable D call. Trimming pared 5 bases from V and 7 bases from J, leaving 14 bases between. Germline CDR1 is SGHAT and CDR2 is FQNNGV. This CDR3 region has 13 residues. The CDR3 protein is CASSTTSGNEAFF. The CDR3 region has the DNA TGTGCCAGCAGCACCACGTCGGGAAATGAAGCTTTCTTT. Complete variable domain (other parts from reference TRBV11-2 and TRBJ1-1): EAGVAQSPRYKIIEKRQSVAFWCNPISGHATLYWYQQILGQGPKLLIQFQNNGVVDDSQLPKDRFSAERLKGVDSTLKIQPAKLEDSAVYLCASSTTSGNEAFFGQGTRLTVV.

V gene TRBV4-1 combines with J gene TRBJ1-2; possible D gene TRBD1, 5 bases. Germline V gene lookup returns CDR1 MGHRA and CDR2 YSYEKL. The CDR3 totals 17 residues. The V end was cut by 0 bases, the J end by 4 bases, with 18 bases between. The CDR3, as DNA: TGCGCCAGCAGCCAAGACGATATCGGGGGGTCGGCCTATGGCTACACCTTC. It yields the protein CASSQDDIGGSAYGYTF.

This sequence joins TRBV18 and TRBJ2-2; D is perhaps TRBD1 (5 bases). V was trimmed by 4 bases and J by 2 bases, leaving 8 bases between them. The CDR3 runs 14 residues. CDR1 and CDR2 from the germline V gene are KGHSH and LQKENI. The CDR3 sequence: CASSRGLNTGELFF. CDR3 nucleotides: TGTGCCAGCTCACGGGGCTTAAACACCGGGGAGCTGTTTTTT.

This clone was recorded only once. V and J are TRBV19 and TRBJ1-6; D gene ambiguous. CDR3 size: 16 residues. Per the germline V gene, CDR1 is LNHDA and CDR2 is SQIVND (reference sequence). Trimming stripped 4 bases from V and 4 bases from J, with 14 bases between. DNA of the CDR3: TGTGCCAGTAGTACCACCGCGAGAGGGTATAATTCACCCCTCCACTTT. Its translation: CASSTTARGYNSPLHF. The whole variable domain, filled in from reference TRBV19 and TRBJ1-6, reads DGGITQSPKYLFRKEGQNVTLSCEQNLNHDAMYWYRQDPGQGLRLIYYSQIVNDFQKGDIAEGYSVSREKKESFPLTVTSAQKNPTAFYLCASSTTARGYNSPLHFGNGTRLTVT.

This chain links TRBV27 with TRBJ2-2; 9 nucleotides line up with TRBD1. The V and J ends lost 11 bases and 5 bases, in that order; junction bases with no gene match: 9. Germline V gene data show CDR1 as MNHEY and CDR2 as SMNVEV (reference sequence). This CDR3 has 14 amino acids. This CDR3 reads CAFLGQGCTGELFF. In DNA, the CDR3 is TGTGCCTTCCTGGGACAGGGATGTACCGGGGAGCTGTTTTTT.

V usage is TRBV9 and J usage is TRBJ1-1; TRBD1 agrees at 7 bases. J was trimmed by 5 bases and V by 3 bases; bases with no gene match: 7. The CDR3 has 14 amino acids. CDR1 and CDR2 (germline): SGDLS, YYNGEE. The CDR3 DNA sequence: TGTGCCAGCAGCGGCCGACAGGGATGGACTGAAGCTTTCTTT. As protein: CASSGRQGWTEAFF. Using reference TRBV9 and TRBJ1-1 for the parts outside the CDR3, the full variable domain is DSGVTQTPKHLITATGQRVTLRCSPRSGDLSVYWYQQSLDQGLQFLIQYYNGEERAKGNILERFSAQQFPDLHSELNLSSLELGDSALYFCASSGRQGWTEAFFGQGTRLTVV.